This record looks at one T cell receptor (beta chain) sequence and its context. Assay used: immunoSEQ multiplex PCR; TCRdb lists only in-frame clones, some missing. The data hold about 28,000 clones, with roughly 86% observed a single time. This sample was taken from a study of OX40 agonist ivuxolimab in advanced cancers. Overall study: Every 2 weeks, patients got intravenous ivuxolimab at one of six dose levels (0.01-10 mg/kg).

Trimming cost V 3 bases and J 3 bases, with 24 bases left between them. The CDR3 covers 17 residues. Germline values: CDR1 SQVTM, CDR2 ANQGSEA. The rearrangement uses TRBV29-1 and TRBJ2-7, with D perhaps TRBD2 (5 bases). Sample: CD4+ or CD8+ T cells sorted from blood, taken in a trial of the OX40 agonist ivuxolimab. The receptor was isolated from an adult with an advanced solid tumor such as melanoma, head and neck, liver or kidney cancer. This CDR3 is CSVESPGTRPGVYEQYF. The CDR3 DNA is TGCAGCGTTGAGTCTCCGGGAACCCGTCCCGGGGTCTACGAGCAGTACTTC.